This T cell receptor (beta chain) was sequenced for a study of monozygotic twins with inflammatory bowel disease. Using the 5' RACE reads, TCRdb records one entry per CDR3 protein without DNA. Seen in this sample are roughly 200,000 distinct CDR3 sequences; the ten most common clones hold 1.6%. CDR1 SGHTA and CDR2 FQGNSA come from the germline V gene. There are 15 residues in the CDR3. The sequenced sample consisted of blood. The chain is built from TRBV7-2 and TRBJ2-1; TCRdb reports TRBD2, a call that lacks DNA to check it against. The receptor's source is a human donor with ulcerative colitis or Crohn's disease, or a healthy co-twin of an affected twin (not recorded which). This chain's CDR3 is CASSRSSGNYNEQFF.